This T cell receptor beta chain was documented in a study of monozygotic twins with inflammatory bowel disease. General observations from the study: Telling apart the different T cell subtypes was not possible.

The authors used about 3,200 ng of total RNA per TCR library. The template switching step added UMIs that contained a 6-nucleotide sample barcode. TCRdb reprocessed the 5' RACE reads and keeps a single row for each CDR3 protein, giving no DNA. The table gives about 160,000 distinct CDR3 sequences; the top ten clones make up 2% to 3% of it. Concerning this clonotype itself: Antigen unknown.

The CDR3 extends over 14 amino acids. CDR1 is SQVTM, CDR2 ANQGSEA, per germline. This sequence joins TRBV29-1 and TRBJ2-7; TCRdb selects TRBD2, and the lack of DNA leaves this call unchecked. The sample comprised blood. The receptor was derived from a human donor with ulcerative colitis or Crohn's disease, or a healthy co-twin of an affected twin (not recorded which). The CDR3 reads CSVKALAGDHEQYF.